This TCR beta chain was recorded in a study of T cell responses to AZD1222 COVID-19 vaccine. Only in-frame clones appear in the TCRdb table, and some are missing; sequencing was by immunoSEQ multiplex PCR. The data show about 68,000 clones, 65% to 80% seen once. As regards this clone: What it binds is not known.

Findings of the study overall: Females made up more of the donors, who were largely white British, and clonal diversity may have come out too low. Only five to seven individuals given AZD1222 were seropositive at baseline. A reported finding is that nearly half of spike-specific TCRs target unmutated variant regions. Two doses of AZD1222 preceded a rise in Spike-specific TCR breadth and depth.

V dropped 3 bases and J dropped 3 bases, with 21 bases sitting between them. The CDR3 loop spans 17 amino acids. Germline-derived CDR1 and CDR2 are DFQATT and SNEGSKA (reference sequence). The source of this sequence is an adult in good health. J is TRBJ1-5 and V is TRBV20-1, with D possibly matching TRBD1 (5 bases). This material consisted of peripheral blood, taken on day 0 of AZD1222 vaccination. DNA for the CDR3: TGCAGTGCTAGTAAGGGTAGCGCCAGGGCCCCCAATCAGCCCCAGCATTTT. It yields the protein CSASKGSARAPNQPQHF.